Given below is one T cell receptor beta chain in context. As yet, its antigen is unknown. Then a second PCR, running roughly 7 to 12 cycles, was carried out with a sample-barcoded 5' primer and a J-beta primer mix. The template-switch adaptor, which had 12 random nucleotides, put a tag on each cDNA molecule. TCRdb re-derived calls from the 5' RACE reads in MiXCR, one entry per CDR3 protein. The sample lists some 1 million distinct CDR3 sequences; 35% to 55% were seen once. CDR1 MRHNA and CDR2 SNTAGT come from the germline V gene. The CDR3 length is 13 residues. V was pared by 5 bases and J by 4 bases, with 9 bases between. These data originate in a study of blood T cells in healthy people across ages. Findings and limits, study-wide: Fewer expanded clones and more diversity marked long-lived versus aged donors. Researchers said unsorted PBMCs prevented a conclusive naive versus antigen-experienced comparison.

The origin of this receptor is a woman aged 55-70 years in good health. The genes are TRBV6-4 and TRBJ2-1, with D unclear. The source material was blood. The CDR3, as DNA: TGTGCCAGCAGTTCGGAACTATACAATGAGCAGTTCTTC. As protein: CASSSELYNEQFF.